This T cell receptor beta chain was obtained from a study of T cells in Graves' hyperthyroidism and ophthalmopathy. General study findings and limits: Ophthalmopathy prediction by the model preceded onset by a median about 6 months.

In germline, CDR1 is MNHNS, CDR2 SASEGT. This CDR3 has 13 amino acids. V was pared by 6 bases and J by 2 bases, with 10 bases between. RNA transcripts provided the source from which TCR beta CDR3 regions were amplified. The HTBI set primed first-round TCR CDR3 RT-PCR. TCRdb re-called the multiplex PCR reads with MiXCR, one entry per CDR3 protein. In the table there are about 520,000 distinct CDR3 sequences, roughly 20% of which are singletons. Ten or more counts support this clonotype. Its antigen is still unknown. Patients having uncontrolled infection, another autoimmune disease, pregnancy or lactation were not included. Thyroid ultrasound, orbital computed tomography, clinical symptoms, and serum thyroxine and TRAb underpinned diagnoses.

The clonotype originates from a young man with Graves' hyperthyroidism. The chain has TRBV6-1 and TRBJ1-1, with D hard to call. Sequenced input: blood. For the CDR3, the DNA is TGTGCCAGCAGGAAGGTCCTAAACACTGAAGCTTTCTTT. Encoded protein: CASRKVLNTEAFF.